The text below deals with one TCR beta chain. Its antigen is not yet known. The input lacks base qualities; no much larger clone sits a single base away. The sample is drawn from a study of cytomegalovirus exposure and HLA in healthy donors (dated by TCRdb to about 2017). In the study overall: According to an earlier analysis of 587 of the donors, about 179 million T cells yielded 117 million unique TCR beta sequences and 250 to 350 Gb of sequence data. Class I and class II HLA loci were covered by the typing at four-digit resolution. Among roughly 400 genotyped donors of the cohort, an average of about 240,000 unique TCR beta nucleotide sequences were sequenced per donor, around a sixth of them non-productive. All discovery cohort repertoires had been generated on a single sequencing platform. Donor age, sex, ethnicity and CMV serostatus were compiled alongside the repertoire data. The T cell repertoires of several hundred subjects were profiled by immunosequencing and related to cytomegalovirus serostatus. Rather than drawing on any new phenotypic data, the later analysis identified candidate immune exposures from TCR beta sequences and the way those sequences occurred across donors. A separate validation cohort of 100 to 150 different subjects was used in addition to the roughly 640-subject first cohort. Roughly 310 gigabases of sequencing data and 80 million or so unique TCR sequences were included in an early release covering roughly 600 HLA-typed donors. To predict cytomegalovirus infection status, the study brought together high-throughput TCR immunosequencing, statistical association of individual TCRs with disease status, and machine learning. An earlier analysis of about 600 of the donors used high-throughput TCR beta sequencing to judge whether each TCR beta V gene segment behaved as functional or pseudogenic. Roughly 5 DR-DQ haplotypes were handled as single units for association and clustering because linkage in the cohort was strong. The study aimed to test whether signatures of past pathogen exposure could be identified by cataloging public T cell receptors. A later analysis re-examined previously published TCR beta repertoires from more than 650 donors and added high-resolution HLA genotyping to investigate patterns of TCR occurrence. Of the roughly 420 genotyped donors, roughly 80% were placed in the genetic ancestry cluster associated with self-reported Caucasian donors. Genome-wide SNP genotypes for about 65% of the 666 donors were used in a later genetic analysis, which treated that subset as a discovery cohort. Typing coverage varied by locus: about 629-630 donors for A, B, C, DRB1 and DQB1; more than 500 for DQA1; 606 for DPA1; more than 450 for DPB1.

Libraries were prepared through the immunoSEQ multiplex PCR assay. The multiplex PCR relied on a mix of 60 forward primers for TCR Vbeta segments and 13 reverse primers for TCR Jbeta segments. The CDR3 region of rearranged TCR beta genes was amplified from genomic DNA with a multiplex PCR assay. On the Illumina HiSeq System, the amplified TCR beta libraries were sequenced as 87-base-pair reads. The study's processing was this. A later analysis tallied 80 million to 95 million unique TCR beta chains across the 660 or so repertoires, and around 9.9 million of those chains were shared by two or more donors. Raw reads were error-corrected and collapsed into unique sequences by a nearest-neighbor algorithm in which closely related sequences were merged to remove PCR and sequencing errors. To assign V, D and J gene segments, CDR3 sequences were aligned to IMGT reference sequences. Each retained sequence needed at least a six-nucleotide match to both a V gene segment and a J gene segment. A rearrangement counted as productive if the CDR3 had no stop codons and remained in frame with V and J, and every other rearrangement counted as non-productive. Following IMGT convention, CDR3 was defined as the stretch from the second conserved V-encoded cysteine to the conserved J-encoded phenylalanine. Sequences without an unambiguous match to a single V gene segment were excluded from the earlier analysis of 450 to 650 of the donors. In an earlier analysis of roughly 500 of the donors, V segments were called functional above 56.7% productive rearrangements and were called segregating when the between-donor standard deviation exceeded 5%. A statistical classification framework was built for diagnosing cytomegalovirus status from the catalog of TCR beta chain sequences. In a later analysis, TCR nucleotide sequences were compared against IMGT/GENE-DB human TR gene sequences so that V and J genes could be assigned. A later analysis assigned CDR3 sequences and most-parsimonious VDJ recombination scenarios with the TCRdist pipeline. A later analysis defined each TCR beta chain by its CDR3 amino acid sequence plus V-gene family, and excluded reads lacking a unique V-gene family. In a later analysis, around 650 highly shared, low-generation-probability nucleotide sequences were removed to address suspected cross-contamination and a sequencing artifact. In a later analysis, a clonal expansion index for each public chain was calculated from normalized within-repertoire ranks of inferred template counts. In a later analysis, generation probabilities were computed with a VDJ recombination model fitted to out-of-frame rearrangements, and the resulting probabilities were checked against IGoR. In a later analysis, hypergeometric tests were used to score TCR-TCR, TCR-HLA and TCR-CMV co-occurrence, with a repertoire-size bias correction applied to TCR pairs. False discovery rates were estimated in a later analysis by permuting HLA or CMV assignments 20 times. In a later analysis, co-occurring TCRs were grouped with DBSCAN, and TCRdist sequence similarity was added when clustering was performed within HLA-allele-positive subsets. Repertoires with fewer than 30,000 or more than 120,000 public chains were left out of co-occurrence clustering, as were five repertoires with anomalous nucleotide sharing. This immuneACCESS table, as held by TCRdb, lists in-frame sequences with V and J called but not all clones. Of the missing ones, under half trace to an unresolved V gene in checked studies; the others have no known cause. V and J calls and clone size come straight from that table; D and trimming were deduced from the DNA. This sample comprises 60,000 to 80,000 clones, approximately 75% of them detected only once. 5% to 7% of the sample rests with the top ten.

The study at large found these results: In a later analysis, TCR association rates were found to vary across HLA loci, with the most associated TCRs seen for DRB1 alleles and the fewest for HLA-C alleles. Roughly uniform sequencing depth across donors was assumed in presence/absence analyses, although this assumption may not hold. The study gave a list of 150 to 200 TCR beta chains associated with cytomegalovirus. In both the original and validation cohorts, the classifier was reported to diagnose cytomegalovirus status with high specificity and sensitivity. In a later analysis, about 16,000 TCR beta sequences were associated with specific HLA alleles at a false discovery rate of 0.05. In vitro tests confirmed that a few of the cytomegalovirus-associated TCR beta chains recognize cytomegalovirus antigens. The authors suggested that the approach could potentially be extended to other disease states and immunological phenotypes. Broadly in line with IMGT annotations, most TCR beta V segments showed up in productive rearrangements about 87% or about 30% of the time in an earlier analysis of around 600 of the donors. The cohort was sequenced for TCR beta chains only, and without alpha or paired-chain data the features that could be detected were limited. A further reported finding was that TCR beta sequences accurately predicted the HLA-A and HLA-B alleles for most subjects in the first cohort. A later analysis found that most CMV-associated TCR beta chains appeared HLA-restricted, with HLA associations seemingly driven largely by CMV exposure. A later analysis found that HLA-associated TCR beta chains were more clonally expanded and had lower generation probabilities than equally common non-associated chains. HLA typing was unavailable for some donors at each locus, so association tests used only the typed subset. In a later analysis, several top co-occurrence clusters were reported to appear linked to parvovirus B19, influenza, CMV and Epstein-Barr virus. Across donors, most TCR sequences were observed very rarely, whereas some public TCRs were present in many individuals. Because counts were too low, approximately 15 rarely observed V segments, including chromosome 9 orphons, were excluded from the earlier analysis of under 650 of the donors. In a later genetic analysis, fewer N-insertions in productive TCRs were reported among donors in an Asian-associated ancestry cluster than the approximately 710-donor mean. Some IMGT-functional V segments, including TRBV6-2 and TRBV6-3, could not be distinguished by the 87-base-pair reads and were therefore excluded. A cluster of highly shared sequence variants was judged likely to represent a technical artifact of the sequencing pipeline. Strong co-occurrence of HLA alleles, especially DR and DQ, made assigning TCR associations to individual alleles difficult. Immune exposure information for the cohort was limited to CMV serostatus. Correlated functional status among segregating V segments might reflect linkage disequilibrium, but an unknown experimental factor could not be ruled out. A later genetic analysis associated a missense DCLRE1C variant with V-gene and J-gene trimming of TCR beta chains, and an independent cohort replicated the association.

CDR1 and CDR2, looked up from the germline V gene, are SGHTA and FQGNSA. At the junction V is shortened by 5 bases and J by 0 bases, with 12 bases in between. Its CDR3 holds 15 amino acids, cysteine through phenylalanine. The sequence is cut down to CDR3 DNA, 45 bases in frame from base 1. The cohort was made up of around 720 healthy bone marrow donors. At the time of sampling, every cohort member was nominally healthy, though immune exposures that went unrecorded were likely present. The donor was CMV seronegative and was included in the group of 352 seronegative cohort members. Every donor gave a peripheral blood sample, and the peripheral blood mononuclear cells from that sample were used for TCR beta sequencing. The Qiagen DNeasy Blood Extraction Kit was used to extract genomic DNA from the blood cell samples.

The receptor's source is a woman aged 30 to 39 in good health and CMV-seronegative. The sequence joins TRBV7-2 to TRBJ2-3; TRBD1 is a possible D gene, resting on 6 matching bases. Sequencing was done on a sample of PBMCs. Here the CDR3 is given as CASSRGGSSTDTQYF. The DNA sequence is given as TGTGCCAGCAGCCGAGGGGGATCTAGCACAGATACGCAGTATTTT. Supplemented by the reference TRBV7-2 and TRBJ2-3 proteins around the CDR3, the complete variable domain is GAGVSQSPSNKVTEKGKDVELRCDPISGHTALYWYRQSLGQGLEFLIYFQGNSAPDKSGLPSDRFSAERTGGSVSTLTIQRTQQEDSAVYLCASSRGGSSTDTQYFGPGTRLTVL.